This T cell receptor beta chain was observed in a study of blood T cell repertoires in COVID-19. Study summary: The United States, Italy and Spain provided the acute and convalescent COVID-19 samples. PBMCs, B-cell-depleted T cells, or T cells were the source of the cDNA or gDNA that made up the material.

Assay used: immunoSEQ multiplex PCR; TCRdb lists only in-frame clones, some missing. In the table there are 200,000 to 250,000 clones, less than 85% of which are singletons. V was clipped by 3 bases and J by 1 base, with 6 bases between them. Germline loops: CDR1 SGHAT, CDR2 FQDESV (reference sequence). The CDR3 runs to 13 residues. This clone was detected once. The chain links TRBV11-1 to TRBJ2-5; D not certain. This sequence originates from a woman older than 75 with acute or convalescent COVID-19. Material for sequencing was peripheral blood. CDR3 in amino acids: CASSLPIQETQYF. CDR3 nucleotides: TGTGCCAGCAGCTTGCCTATCCAAGAGACCCAGTACTTC.